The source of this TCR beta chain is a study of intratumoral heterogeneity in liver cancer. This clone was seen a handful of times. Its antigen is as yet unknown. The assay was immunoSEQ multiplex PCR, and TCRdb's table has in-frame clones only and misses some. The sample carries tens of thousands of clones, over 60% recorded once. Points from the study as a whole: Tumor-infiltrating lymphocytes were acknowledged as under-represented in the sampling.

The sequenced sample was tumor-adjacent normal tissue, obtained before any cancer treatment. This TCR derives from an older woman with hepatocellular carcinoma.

CDR3 amino acids: CASSALQGGETQYF. Here the CDR3 DNA reads TGTGCCAGTAGTGCGTTACAGGGGGGCGAGACCCAGTACTTC. The J gene is TRBJ2-5, the V gene TRBV19, with 8 bases aligning to TRBD1. After removal of 5 bases from V and 5 bases from J, the junction contained 7 bases not matched to a gene. Germline CDR1 is LNHDA and CDR2 is SQIVND (reference sequence). The CDR3 runs to 14 residues.